A selection of T cell receptor beta chains follows, all from one sample in a study of OX40 agonist ivuxolimab in advanced cancers. The protocol was immunoSEQ multiplex PCR, while the TCRdb copy is restricted to in-frame clones and leaves out a portion. Of tens of thousands of clones listed, around four fifths are singletons. Material: CD4+ or CD8+ T cells sorted from blood, obtained in a trial of the OX40 agonist ivuxolimab. The receptors here all came from an adult with an advanced solid tumor such as melanoma, head and neck, liver or kidney cancer. Both conserved end residues are part of each CDR3. A D gene is named only where the DNA matches it firmly. The listing skips clone size in some rows; elsewhere it reads once, few, many or a size class.

v_gene	abundance	j_gene	d_gene	CDR3aa	CDR3nt
TRBV5-4	-	TRBJ2-5	-	CASSSERLQETQYF	TGTGCCAGCAGCTCTGAGCGACTACAAGAGACCCAGTACTTC
TRBV4-1	few	TRBJ1-4	-	CASSQEGVRGGRVEKLFF	TGCGCCAGCAGCCAAGAGGGGGTCAGGGGAGGCCGTGTTGAAAAACTGTTTTTT
TRBV30	few	TRBJ1-2	-	CAWSVPRPTRGYGYTF	TGTGCCTGGAGTGTACCACGGCCGACAAGGGGTTATGGCTACACCTTC
TRBV28	-	TRBJ1-4	-	CASTEGRINEKLFF	TGTGCCAGCACTGAGGGACGGATAAATGAAAAACTGTTTTTT
TRBV7-3	-	TRBJ1-4	TRBD1	CASSRGQGEKLFF	TGTGCCAGCTCCAGGGGGCAGGGTGAAAAACTGTTTTTT
TRBV7-2	-	TRBJ1-6	-	CASSLDPNSPLHF	TGTGCCAGCAGCTTAGACCCTAATTCACCCCTCCACTTT
TRBV29-1	-	TRBJ1-5	-	CSVAGGDQPQHF	TGCAGCGTTGCTGGAGGAGATCAGCCCCAGCATTTT
TRBV11-2	-	TRBJ2-5	TRBD2	CASSLAGRLAGGPNETQYF	TGTGCCAGCAGCTTAGCGGGACGACTAGCGGGAGGGCCGAATGAGACCCAGTACTTC
TRBV2	-	TRBJ2-1	-	CASSVMFGEQFF	TGTGCCAGCAGTGTAATGTTCGGTGAGCAGTTCTTC
TRBV2	-	TRBJ2-7	TRBD1	CASRQGRRGSEQYF	TGTGCCAGTAGACAGGGCCGCCGAGGGAGCGAGCAGTACTTC
TRBV10-1	-	TRBJ2-2	TRBD1	CASSPGQGNTGELFF	TGCGCCAGCAGCCCGGGACAGGGAAACACCGGGGAGCTGTTTTTT
TRBV7-2	-	TRBJ1-1	-	CASSFGDGTEAFF	TGTGCCAGCAGCTTTGGGGACGGAACTGAAGCTTTCTTT
TRBV6-5	-	TRBJ2-7	-	CASSLKPRGVHEQYF	TGTGCCAGCAGTCTAAAGCCTAGAGGGGTCCACGAGCAGTACTTC
TRBV5-1	-	TRBJ2-3	TRBD2	CASGLAGDGGSGDTQYF	TGCGCCAGCGGACTAGCGGGAGACGGGGGGTCCGGAGATACGCAGTATTTT
TRBV5-1	-	TRBJ2-7	-	CASGVQGSTYEQYF	TGCGCCAGCGGAGTCCAGGGGTCGACCTACGAGCAGTACTTC
TRBV11-3	-	TRBJ2-1	TRBD1	CASSLGGQYSYNEQFF	TGTGCCAGCAGCTTAGGGGGACAGTACTCCTACAATGAGCAGTTCTTC
TRBV4-2	few	TRBJ2-3	-	CASSQQQGITDTQYF	TGTGCCAGCAGCCAACAGCAGGGAATCACAGATACGCAGTATTTT
TRBV11-2	-	TRBJ1-2	-	CASSTYRAGNYGYTF	TGTGCCAGCAGCACCTACCGGGCAGGGAACTATGGCTACACCTTC